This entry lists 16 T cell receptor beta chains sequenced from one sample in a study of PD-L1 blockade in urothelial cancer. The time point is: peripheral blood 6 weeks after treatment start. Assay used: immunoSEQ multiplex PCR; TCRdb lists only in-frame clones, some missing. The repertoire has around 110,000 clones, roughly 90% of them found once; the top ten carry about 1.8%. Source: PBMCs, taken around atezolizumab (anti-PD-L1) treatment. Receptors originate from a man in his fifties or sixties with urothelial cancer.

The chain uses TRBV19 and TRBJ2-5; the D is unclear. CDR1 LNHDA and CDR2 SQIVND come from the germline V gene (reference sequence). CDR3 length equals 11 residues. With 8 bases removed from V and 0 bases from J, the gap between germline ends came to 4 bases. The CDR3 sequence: CASAYQETQYF. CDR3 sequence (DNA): TGTGCCAGTGCGTACCAAGAGACCCAGTACTTC.

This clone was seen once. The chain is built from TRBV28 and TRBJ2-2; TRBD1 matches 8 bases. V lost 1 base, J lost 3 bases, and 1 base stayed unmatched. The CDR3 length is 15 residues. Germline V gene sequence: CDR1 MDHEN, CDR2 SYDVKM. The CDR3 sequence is CASSLSGGHTGELFF. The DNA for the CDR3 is TGTGCCAGCAGTTTATCAGGGGGCCACACCGGGGAGCTGTTTTTT.

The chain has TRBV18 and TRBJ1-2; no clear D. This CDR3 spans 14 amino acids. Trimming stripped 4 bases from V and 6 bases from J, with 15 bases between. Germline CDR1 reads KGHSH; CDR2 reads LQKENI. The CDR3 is CASSRPGERDGYTF. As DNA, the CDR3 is TGTGCCAGCTCACGACCCGGGGAGAGGGATGGCTACACCTTC. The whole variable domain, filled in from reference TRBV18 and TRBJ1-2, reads NAGVMQNPRHLVRRRGQEARLRCSPMKGHSHVYWYRQLPEEGLKFMVYLQKENIIDESGMPKERFSAEFPKEGPSILRIQQVVRGDSAAYFCASSRPGERDGYTFGSGTRLTVV.

CDR3: CASSATGTGPYGYTF. As DNA, the CDR3 is TGTGCCAGCAGTGCCACCGGGACAGGGCCCTATGGCTACACCTTC. The V gene is TRBV6-5, the J gene TRBJ1-2; 9 bases map to TRBD1. This CDR3 is built from 15 residues. The V and J ends lost 5 bases and 4 bases, in that order; junction bases with no gene match: 8. CDR1 and CDR2 from the germline V gene are MNHEY and SVGAGI.

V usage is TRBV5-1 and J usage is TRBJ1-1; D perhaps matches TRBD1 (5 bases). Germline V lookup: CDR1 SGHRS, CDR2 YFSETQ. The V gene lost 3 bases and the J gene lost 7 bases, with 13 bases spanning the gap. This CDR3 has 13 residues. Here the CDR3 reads CASSWGERGEAFF. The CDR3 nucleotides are TGCGCCAGCAGCTGGGGGGAGAGGGGTGAAGCTTTCTTT.

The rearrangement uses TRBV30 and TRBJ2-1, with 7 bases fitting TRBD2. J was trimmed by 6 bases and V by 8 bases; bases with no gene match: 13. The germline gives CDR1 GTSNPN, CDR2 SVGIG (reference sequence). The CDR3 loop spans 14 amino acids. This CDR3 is CAMGRRTSVNEQFF. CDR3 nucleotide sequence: TGTGCCATGGGCCGCCGGACTAGTGTCAATGAGCAGTTCTTC.

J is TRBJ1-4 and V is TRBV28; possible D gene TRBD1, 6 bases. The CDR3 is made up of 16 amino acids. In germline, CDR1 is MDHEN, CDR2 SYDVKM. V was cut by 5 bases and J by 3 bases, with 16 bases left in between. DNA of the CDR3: TGTGCCAGCAGTACCCCAGGGGAAATGGCTAATGAAAAACTGTTTTTT. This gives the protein CASSTPGEMANEKLFF.

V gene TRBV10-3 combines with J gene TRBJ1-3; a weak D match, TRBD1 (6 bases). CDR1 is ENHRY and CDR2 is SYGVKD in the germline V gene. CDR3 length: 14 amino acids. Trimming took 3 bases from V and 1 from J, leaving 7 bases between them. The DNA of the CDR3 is TGTGCCATCAGTGATACAGGGTCTGGAAACACCATATATTTT. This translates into CAISDTGSGNTIYF.

CDR3 loop: CASSFGGLGLGTDTQYF. Here the CDR3 DNA reads TGTGCCAGCAGCTTCGGGGGACTAGGCCTAGGGACAGATACGCAGTATTTT. J is TRBJ2-3 and V is TRBV9, with 8 bases fitting TRBD2. The CDR3 runs to 17 residues. V lost 4 bases to trimming and J lost 3 bases; unmatched junction nucleotides: 13. Germline CDR1 and CDR2: SGDLS and YYNGEE.

CDR3 residues: CASASPLVGTGAGELFF. The CDR3 DNA is TGTGCCAGCGCCTCCCCCCTGGTCGGGACAGGTGCCGGGGAGCTGTTTTTT. The rearrangement joins TRBV28 to TRBJ2-2; TRBD1 aligns across 8 bases. Trimming removed 8 bases from V and 6 bases from J; junction bases left unmatched: 17. Germline CDR1 is MDHEN and CDR2 is SYDVKM. The CDR3 sequence is 17 residues long.

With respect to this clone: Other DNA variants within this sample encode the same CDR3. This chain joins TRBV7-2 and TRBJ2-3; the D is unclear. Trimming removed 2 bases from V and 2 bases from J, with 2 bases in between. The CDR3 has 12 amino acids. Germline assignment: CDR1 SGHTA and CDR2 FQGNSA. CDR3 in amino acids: CASSLYTDTQYF. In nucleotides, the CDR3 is TGTGCCAGCAGCTTATACACAGATACGCAGTATTTT.

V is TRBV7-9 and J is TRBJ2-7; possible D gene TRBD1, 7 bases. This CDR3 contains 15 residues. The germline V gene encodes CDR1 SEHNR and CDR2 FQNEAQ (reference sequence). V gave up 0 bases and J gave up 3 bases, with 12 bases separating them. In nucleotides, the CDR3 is TGTGCCAGCAGCTTAGCACCAGGGGGGCTCTACGAGCAGTACTTC. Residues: CASSLAPGGLYEQYF.

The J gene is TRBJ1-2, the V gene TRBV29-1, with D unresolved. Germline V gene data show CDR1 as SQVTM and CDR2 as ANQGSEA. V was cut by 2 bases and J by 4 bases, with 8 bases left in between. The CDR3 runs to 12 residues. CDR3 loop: CSVERRGYGYTF. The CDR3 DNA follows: TGCAGCGTTGAAAGACGGGGCTATGGCTACACCTTC.

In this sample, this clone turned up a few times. DNA of the CDR3: TGTGCCAGCAGTACCAGGGTAAACGAGCAGTACTTC. Residues: CASSTRVNEQYF. The chain carries TRBV6-5 and TRBJ2-7; D is possibly TRBD1 (5 bases). V was pared by 5 bases and J by 5 bases, with 10 bases between. CDR1 MNHEY and CDR2 SVGAGI come from the germline V gene. The CDR3 loop spans 12 amino acids.

DNA of the CDR3: TGTGCCAGCCTGGGGGGGGATGCTGGAAACACCATATATTTT. Translating it yields CASLGGDAGNTIYF. The rearrangement joins TRBV28 to TRBJ1-3; D might be TRBD1 (5 bases). Germline values: CDR1 MDHEN, CDR2 SYDVKM. Trimming stripped 8 bases from V and 2 bases from J, with 13 bases between. This CDR3 region has 14 residues.

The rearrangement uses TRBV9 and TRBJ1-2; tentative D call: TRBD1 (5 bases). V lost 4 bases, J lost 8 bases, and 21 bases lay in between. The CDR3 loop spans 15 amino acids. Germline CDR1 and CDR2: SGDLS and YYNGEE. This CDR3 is CASSSELGVLGGYTF. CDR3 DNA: TGTGCCAGCAGCTCGGAGCTAGGGGTTCTCGGAGGCTACACCTTC.